This T cell receptor (beta chain) was obtained from a study of T cell responses to AZD1222 COVID-19 vaccine (dated by TCRdb to the early 2020s). At the level of the whole study: AZD1222 recipients given second doses at about 4 weeks or at about 12 weeks were pooled, since spike-specific TCR depth and breadth were not found to differ between the two schedules. A total of 230 or so trial participants underwent TCR sequencing, of whom 200 to 220 received two doses of AZD1222 and about 26 received two doses of the MenACWY control vaccine. Trial participants were enrolled into age subgroups of 18-55, 56-69 and 70-plus years, which contained about 150, 27 and 61 TCR-sequenced participants, respectively.

In regard to this clone: Its target antigen remains unknown. No base qualities exist here, and no much larger clone lies one base off it.

From a lookup of the germline V gene, CDR1 and CDR2 are SGHAT and FQNNGV. Including the terminal cysteine and phenylalanine, the CDR3 comprises 12 residues. Only CDR3 DNA is held: 36 bases, read in frame from base 1. V was cut back by 4 bases and J by 3 bases, leaving a gap of 4 bases between them. The CDR3 regions of human TCRbeta chains were subjected to immunosequencing. The published analysis was carried out like this. TCRs in the repertoires were matched against a reference library of SARS-CoV-2-specific TCRs that had been generated with the MIRA antigen-specificity platform. Breadth was defined as the fraction of unique TCRs that were SARS-CoV-2-associated, and depth was defined as the fraction of total T cells that were SARS-CoV-2-associated. Using the MIRA data, every spike-specific TCR was mapped to the spike region that the TCR reacted to and assigned to either a CD4 or a CD8 class. Log10-transformed breadth and depth values were compared by one-way ANOVA with Sidak's multiple comparisons tests. TCRdb holds this immuneACCESS table with in-frame rearrangements only. Some clones are missing; in checked studies, unresolved V genes explain under half, and the rest has no known cause. V, J and clone size are those of that table, while D and trimming were read from the DNA. This sample gives 150,000 to 160,000 clones in total; approximately 90% of them show up just once. The ten largest clones represent over 1.5% of the sample.

The time point label corresponds to: baseline before first vaccination. Vaccinee samples came from UK trials COV001 and COV002, including a single-blind randomized controlled phase 2/3 trial of AZD1222 (ChAdOx1 nCoV-19) in healthy adults. Trial participant PBMC samples were collected at day 0 and day 28 after the second dose for TCRbeta chain sequencing. Study-level results and caveats: Conclusions about previously exposed vaccinees are limited because only six or seven AZD1222 recipients were SARS-CoV-2 seropositive at baseline. Because no day 14 peak-response samples were available, the repertoires could be characterized only after the peak T cell response. In the small 56-69-year group, the increase in depth fell short of significance, most likely because of low power. A significant rise in spike-specific TCR breadth and depth was observed after two AZD1222 doses relative to day 0 and relative to MenACWY recipients. Participants were mostly white British, with more females than males. The authors suggested clonal diversity may have been underestimated. The vaccine-associated CD4 TCRs covered the entire spike protein, and the dominant responses fell in regions 160-218 and 743-854. Epitopes outside the regions mutated in the B.1.351 and B.1.1.7 variants were reportedly recognized by nearly half of the unique spike-specific TCRs.

The sequences come from peripheral blood, collected on day 0 of AZD1222 vaccination. This TCR was recovered from an adult in good health. Recombination joined TRBV11-2 with TRBJ2-1; the D segment cannot be called with confidence. The DNA sequence is given as TGTGCCAGCAGCTCTTTCTACAATGAGCAGTTCTTC. This codes for CASSSFYNEQFF.